The rows below give T cell receptor beta chains drawn from one sample of a study of blood T cell repertoires in COVID-19. Method: immunoSEQ multiplex PCR; TCRdb's copy keeps in-frame clones and lacks some. The table records some 20,000 clones, about nine tenths of them present only once. The sample comprised peripheral blood. Receptor source: a man between 65 and 79 years old with acute or convalescent COVID-19. The CDR3 runs from the conserved cysteine through the conserved F or W. Fields, in order: D gene, V gene, J gene, clone size, CDR3 protein, CDR3 DNA. A D gene is named only where the DNA matches it firmly. Rows give clone size only sometimes, using once, few, many, or a class for an expanded clone.

d_call: TRBD1; v_call: TRBV5-6; j_call: TRBJ1-6; clone_size: .; cdr3_aa: CASSWGQPSGSPLHF; cdr3_nt: TGTGCCAGCAGCTGGGGACAGCCAAGTGGTTCACCCCTCCACTTT
d_call: .; v_call: TRBV6-5; j_call: TRBJ2-2; clone_size: .; cdr3_aa: CASRQMNTGELFF; cdr3_nt: TGTGCCAGCAGACAGATGAACACCGGGGAGCTGTTTTTT
d_call: TRBD2; v_call: TRBV28; j_call: TRBJ2-6; clone_size: .; cdr3_aa: CASSVGGWGGGANVLTF; cdr3_nt: TGTGCCAGCAGTGTAGGAGGTTGGGGGGGAGGGGCCAACGTCCTGACTTTC
d_call: .; v_call: TRBV4-3; j_call: TRBJ1-5; clone_size: .; cdr3_aa: CASSQDRFGQPQHF; cdr3_nt: TGCGCCAGCAGCCAAGACAGGTTTGGTCAGCCCCAGCATTTT
d_call: .; v_call: TRBV12-3/TRBV12-4; j_call: TRBJ1-1; clone_size: .; cdr3_aa: CASSQRAGSKAFF; cdr3_nt: TGTGCCAGCAGTCAAAGGGCGGGGAGTAAAGCTTTCTTT
d_call: .; v_call: TRBV10-3; j_call: TRBJ2-7; clone_size: .; cdr3_aa: CAISERRGEQYF; cdr3_nt: TGTGCCATCAGTGAAAGGCGGGGAGAGCAGTACTTC
d_call: TRBD1; v_call: TRBV6-5; j_call: TRBJ1-3; clone_size: .; cdr3_aa: CASLQTGGAGNTIYF; cdr3_nt: TGTGCCAGCCTCCAGACAGGGGGCGCTGGAAACACCATATATTTT
d_call: .; v_call: TRBV18; j_call: TRBJ2-2; clone_size: once; cdr3_aa: CASAPPSWNTGELFF; cdr3_nt: TGTGCCAGCGCGCCTCCAAGTTGGAACACCGGGGAGCTGTTTTTT
d_call: .; v_call: TRBV21-1; j_call: TRBJ2-1; clone_size: .; cdr3_aa: CASTQDSHYNEQFF; cdr3_nt: TGTGCCAGCACCCAGGACAGCCACTACAATGAGCAGTTCTTC
d_call: TRBD1; v_call: TRBV28; j_call: TRBJ2-6; clone_size: .; cdr3_aa: CASSRQGAIRSGANVLTF; cdr3_nt: TGTGCCAGCAGTCGACAGGGGGCTATTAGGTCTGGGGCCAACGTCCTGACTTTC
d_call: TRBD2; v_call: TRBV7-6; j_call: TRBJ2-5; clone_size: .; cdr3_aa: CASSYFGLGLGETQYF; cdr3_nt: TGTGCCAGCAGCTATTTTGGACTAGGATTGGGAGAGACCCAGTACTTC
d_call: TRBD2; v_call: TRBV10-1; j_call: TRBJ2-1; clone_size: once; cdr3_aa: CASSPRTSAYNEQFF; cdr3_nt: TGCGCCAGCAGTCCTCGGACTAGCGCCTACAATGAGCAGTTCTTC
d_call: .; v_call: TRBV7-6; j_call: TRBJ2-7; clone_size: .; cdr3_aa: CASSQAGEQYF; cdr3_nt: TGTGCCAGCAGCCAGGCGGGGGAGCAGTACTTC
d_call: TRBD1; v_call: TRBV11-2; j_call: TRBJ2-1; clone_size: .; cdr3_aa: CASSLPPQKGGDNEQFF; cdr3_nt: TGTGCCAGCAGCTTACCCCCTCAGAAAGGGGGCGACAATGAGCAGTTCTTC
d_call: .; v_call: TRBV2; j_call: TRBJ1-5; clone_size: .; cdr3_aa: CASSEMRQPQHF; cdr3_nt: TGTGCCAGCAGTGAGATGAGGCAGCCCCAGCATTTT
d_call: TRBD2; v_call: TRBV5-6; j_call: TRBJ2-3; clone_size: .; cdr3_aa: CASSPGTAGGTQYF; cdr3_nt: TGTGCCAGCAGCCCTGGGACGGCGGGAGGTACGCAGTATTTT
d_call: .; v_call: TRBV12-3/TRBV12-4; j_call: TRBJ2-7; clone_size: .; cdr3_aa: CASSFNRAEQYF; cdr3_nt: TGTGCCAGCAGTTTTAACAGGGCCGAGCAGTACTTC
d_call: TRBD1; v_call: TRBV2; j_call: TRBJ1-3; clone_size: .; cdr3_aa: CASSGRQGSSGNTIYF; cdr3_nt: TGTGCCAGCAGTGGGCGACAGGGATCCTCTGGAAACACCATATATTTT
d_call: .; v_call: TRBV29-1; j_call: TRBJ1-6; clone_size: .; cdr3_aa: CSVEVEINSPLHF; cdr3_nt: TGCAGCGTTGAAGTGGAGATTAATTCACCCCTCCACTTT
d_call: .; v_call: TRBV27; j_call: TRBJ2-2; clone_size: .; cdr3_aa: CASSFGGAVGELFF; cdr3_nt: TGTGCCAGCAGTTTCGGTGGGGCGGTCGGGGAGCTGTTTTTT
d_call: TRBD2; v_call: TRBV4-3; j_call: TRBJ2-7; clone_size: once; cdr3_aa: CASSQEGPWTSGPYSYEQYF; cdr3_nt: TGCGCCAGCAGCCAAGAGGGTCCCTGGACTAGCGGGCCTTACTCCTACGAGCAGTACTTC
d_call: .; v_call: TRBV5-1; j_call: TRBJ1-3; clone_size: .; cdr3_aa: CASSLSASSGNTIYF; cdr3_nt: TGCGCCAGCAGCTTGTCCGCCAGCTCTGGAAACACCATATATTTT
d_call: TRBD1; v_call: TRBV24-1; j_call: TRBJ1-5; clone_size: .; cdr3_aa: CATGTTGNNQPQHF; cdr3_nt: TGTGCCACCGGTACGACAGGGAACAATCAGCCCCAGCATTTT
d_call: .; v_call: TRBV4-3; j_call: TRBJ2-3; clone_size: .; cdr3_aa: CASSQETALSTDTQYF; cdr3_nt: TGCGCCAGCAGCCAAGAAACAGCACTTAGCACAGATACGCAGTATTTT
d_call: TRBD2; v_call: TRBV12-3/TRBV12-4; j_call: TRBJ2-2; clone_size: .; cdr3_aa: CASSRETAGELFF; cdr3_nt: TGTGCCAGCTCGCGGGAGACCGCCGGGGAGCTGTTTTTT
d_call: TRBD1; v_call: TRBV10-2; j_call: TRBJ1-5; clone_size: .; cdr3_aa: CASSEPRTGVRDQPQHF; cdr3_nt: TGCGCCAGCAGTGAGCCTAGGACAGGGGTTCGGGATCAGCCCCAGCATTTT
d_call: TRBD2; v_call: TRBV6-2/TRBV6-3; j_call: TRBJ2-1; clone_size: .; cdr3_aa: CASSSSASGISYNEQFF; cdr3_nt: TGTGCCAGCAGTTCCTCAGCTAGCGGTATCTCCTACAATGAGCAGTTCTTC
d_call: .; v_call: TRBV18; j_call: TRBJ2-5; clone_size: .; cdr3_aa: CASSPRMEQETQYF; cdr3_nt: TGTGCCAGCTCACCACGGATGGAGCAAGAGACCCAGTACTTC
d_call: TRBD1; v_call: TRBV5-1; j_call: TRBJ2-1; clone_size: .; cdr3_aa: CASSPGQGYNEQFF; cdr3_nt: TGCGCCAGCAGCCCGGGACAGGGTTACAATGAGCAGTTCTTC
d_call: TRBD2; v_call: TRBV7-9; j_call: TRBJ2-1; clone_size: once; cdr3_aa: CASSSMSDSGSTYNEQFF; cdr3_nt: TGTGCCAGCAGCTCTATGTCCGATAGCGGGAGTACCTACAATGAGCAGTTCTTC
d_call: .; v_call: TRBV19; j_call: TRBJ1-1; clone_size: few; cdr3_aa: CASTLDGRGTEAFF; cdr3_nt: TGTGCCAGTACCTTAGACGGACGGGGCACTGAAGCTTTCTTT
d_call: .; v_call: TRBV3-1/TRBV3-2; j_call: TRBJ2-7; clone_size: .; cdr3_aa: CASSQDRAGYSSYEQYF; cdr3_nt: TGTGCCAGCAGCCAAGATAGGGCGGGCTACAGCTCCTACGAGCAGTACTTC
d_call: TRBD1; v_call: TRBV5-1; j_call: TRBJ2-1; clone_size: .; cdr3_aa: CASSLVEGARNEQFF; cdr3_nt: TGCGCCAGCAGCTTGGTCGAGGGGGCGAGGAATGAGCAGTTCTTC
d_call: .; v_call: TRBV5-5; j_call: TRBJ2-7; clone_size: .; cdr3_aa: CASSLVDYYEQYF; cdr3_nt: TGTGCCAGCAGCTTGGTGGACTACTACGAGCAGTACTTC
d_call: .; v_call: TRBV5-6; j_call: TRBJ1-5; clone_size: .; cdr3_aa: CASSLRQINSNQPQHF; cdr3_nt: TGTGCCAGCAGCCTACGACAGATCAATAGCAATCAGCCCCAGCATTTT
d_call: .; v_call: TRBV29-1; j_call: TRBJ1-3; clone_size: .; cdr3_aa: CSVGTGTSGNTIYF; cdr3_nt: TGCAGCGTAGGTACTGGGACATCTGGAAACACCATATATTTT
d_call: .; v_call: TRBV7-2; j_call: TRBJ2-7; clone_size: .; cdr3_aa: CASSFDRFSYEQYF; cdr3_nt: TGTGCCAGCAGCTTCGACAGATTTTCCTACGAGCAGTACTTC
d_call: TRBD1; v_call: TRBV5-1; j_call: TRBJ1-2; clone_size: .; cdr3_aa: CASSSGSGGGYTF; cdr3_nt: TGCGCCAGCAGCTCAGGATCAGGGGGTGGCTACACCTTC
d_call: .; v_call: TRBV24-1; j_call: TRBJ2-1; clone_size: .; cdr3_aa: CATSVAGPRNEQFF; cdr3_nt: TGTGCCACCAGTGTAGCAGGGCCTCGGAATGAGCAGTTCTTC
d_call: .; v_call: TRBV5-1; j_call: TRBJ2-5; clone_size: .; cdr3_aa: CASRLAGETQYF; cdr3_nt: TGCGCCAGCAGACTGGCGGGGGAGACCCAGTACTTC
d_call: TRBD1; v_call: TRBV3-1/TRBV3-2; j_call: TRBJ2-7; clone_size: .; cdr3_aa: CASSQRQGGYEQYF; cdr3_nt: TGTGCCAGCAGCCAACGACAGGGGGGCTACGAGCAGTACTTC
d_call: .; v_call: TRBV10-1; j_call: TRBJ2-1; clone_size: .; cdr3_aa: CASSVDSGKGSYNEQFF; cdr3_nt: TGCGCCAGCAGTGTTGATAGCGGAAAAGGCTCCTACAATGAGCAGTTCTTC
d_call: TRBD1; v_call: TRBV11-2; j_call: TRBJ1-4; clone_size: .; cdr3_aa: CASSRGTGTNEKLFF; cdr3_nt: TGTGCCAGCAGCAGGGGGACAGGGACTAATGAAAAACTGTTTTTT
d_call: TRBD2; v_call: TRBV5-1; j_call: TRBJ2-7; clone_size: .; cdr3_aa: CASSLLPGLAGYEQYF; cdr3_nt: TGCGCCAGCAGCTTACTACCGGGACTAGCGGGTTACGAGCAGTACTTC
d_call: .; v_call: TRBV10-3; j_call: TRBJ2-1; clone_size: .; cdr3_aa: CAISNGLRMFF; cdr3_nt: TGTGCCATCAGCAATGGACTTAGGATGTTCTTC
d_call: .; v_call: TRBV19; j_call: TRBJ2-2; clone_size: .; cdr3_aa: CASTQPGVGIGELFF; cdr3_nt: TGTGCCAGTACCCAACCAGGGGTTGGGATCGGGGAGCTGTTTTTT
d_call: TRBD1; v_call: TRBV7-9; j_call: TRBJ2-5; clone_size: .; cdr3_aa: CASSLTTGGRETQYF; cdr3_nt: TGTGCCAGCAGCTTAACCACAGGGGGTCGGGAGACCCAGTACTTC
d_call: TRBD2; v_call: TRBV11-3; j_call: TRBJ2-3; clone_size: .; cdr3_aa: CASSHGQREGSDTQYF; cdr3_nt: TGTGCCAGCAGCCACGGGCAGCGGGAGGGTTCTGATACGCAGTATTTT
d_call: .; v_call: TRBV4-3; j_call: TRBJ1-5; clone_size: .; cdr3_aa: CASSQDRGSNQPQHF; cdr3_nt: TGCGCCAGCAGCCAAGATCGGGGTAGCAATCAGCCCCAGCATTTT
d_call: .; v_call: TRBV6-5; j_call: TRBJ1-2; clone_size: .; cdr3_aa: CASSRSGGYTF; cdr3_nt: TGTGCCAGCAGTCGGAGCGGGGGCTACACCTTC
d_call: TRBD2; v_call: TRBV6-5; j_call: TRBJ2-2; clone_size: .; cdr3_aa: CASQAGIRTGELFF; cdr3_nt: TGTGCCAGTCAAGCGGGGATTCGCACCGGGGAGCTGTTTTTT